These T cell receptor beta chains were read from a single sample in a study of blood T cell repertoires in COVID-19. The assay was immunoSEQ multiplex PCR, and TCRdb's table has in-frame clones only and misses some. This sample carries 15,000 to 20,000 clones, 89% of them seen once, and the ten largest clones take about 5%. The material sequenced was peripheral blood. The receptors shown here come from a human donor in a cohort sampled during active COVID-19. CDR3s include the opening cysteine and the closing phenylalanine or tryptophan. Fields, in order: D gene, J gene, V gene, clone size, CDR3 protein, CDR3 DNA. D genes are given only for firm matches. The listing skips clone size in some rows; elsewhere it reads once, few, many or a size class.

. TRBJ1-6 TRBV18 . CASSPLENSPLHF TGTGCCAGCTCACCACTAGAGAATTCACCCCTCCACTTT
. TRBJ2-3 TRBV19 . CASTPGAGETDTQYF TGTGCCAGTACCCCAGGGGCAGGAGAAACAGATACGCAGTATTTT
. TRBJ2-1 TRBV30 . CAWNPGVSYNEQFF TGTGCCTGGAACCCAGGGGTGTCCTACAATGAGCAGTTCTTC
TRBD2 TRBJ2-1 TRBV6-4 once CASPKLADNEQFF TGTGCCAGCCCTAAACTAGCGGACAATGAGCAGTTCTTC
TRBD2 TRBJ2-3 TRBV3-1/TRBV3-2 once CASSQDRLAGALFLTDTQYF TGTGCCAGCAGCCAAGATAGACTAGCGGGAGCTCTCTTCCTCACAGATACGCAGTATTTT
. TRBJ2-3 TRBV7-3 . CASSLGGTDTQYF TGTGCCAGCAGCTTAGGAGGCACAGATACGCAGTATTTT
. TRBJ2-7 TRBV6-7 once CASRYAGQSEQYF TGTGCCAGCAGATACGCGGGACAGAGCGAGCAGTACTTC
TRBD2 TRBJ2-5 TRBV4-1 . CASSQILAPGETQYF TGCGCCAGCAGCCAAATACTAGCGCCCGGAGAGACCCAGTACTTC
TRBD1 TRBJ1-2 TRBV29-1 . CSVFSGTGDGYTF TGCAGCGTTTTCTCCGGGACAGGGGATGGCTACACCTTC
TRBD2 TRBJ2-3 TRBV7-9 . CASSPITSADTQYF TGTGCCAGCAGCCCTATCACTAGCGCAGATACGCAGTATTTT
. TRBJ2-3 TRBV5-1 . CASSRGDRTDTQYF TGCGCCAGCAGTAGGGGCGACCGCACAGATACGCAGTATTTT
. TRBJ2-3 TRBV30 . CAWSSGPDTQYF TGTGCCTGGAGTTCAGGGCCCGATACGCAGTATTTT
TRBD1 TRBJ1-5 TRBV2 . CASSWDRGHGNQPQHF TGTGCCAGCAGTTGGGACAGGGGGCACGGCAATCAGCCCCAGCATTTT
TRBD2 TRBJ2-7 TRBV19 . CASSAGLAGVYEQYF TGTGCCAGTAGTGCCGGACTAGCGGGAGTCTACGAGCAGTACTTC